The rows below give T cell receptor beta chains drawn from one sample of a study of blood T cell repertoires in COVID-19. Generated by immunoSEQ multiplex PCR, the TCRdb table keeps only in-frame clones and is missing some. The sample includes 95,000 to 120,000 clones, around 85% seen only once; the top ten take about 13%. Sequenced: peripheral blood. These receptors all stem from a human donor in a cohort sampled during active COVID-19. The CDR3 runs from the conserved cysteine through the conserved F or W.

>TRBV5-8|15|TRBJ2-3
CASSWGQGEIDTQYF
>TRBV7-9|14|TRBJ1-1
CASSPTDRNTEAFF
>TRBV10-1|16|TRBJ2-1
CASSEASGGDELFLFF
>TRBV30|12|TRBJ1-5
CAWDSSNQPQHF
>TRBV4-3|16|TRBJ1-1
CASSQDRYGGNTEAFF
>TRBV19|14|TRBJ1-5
CASSLAVTFGPQHF
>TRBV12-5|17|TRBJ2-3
CASGPGRGGTSTDTQYF
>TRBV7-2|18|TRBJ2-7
CASSFQPGGHPDGGGQYF
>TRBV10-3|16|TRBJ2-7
CAISESTFTPSYEQYF
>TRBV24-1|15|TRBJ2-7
CATSDSGGHSYEQYF
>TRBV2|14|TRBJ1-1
CASSGTGGFTEAFF
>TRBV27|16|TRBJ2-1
CASNTTPGTGVWRQFF
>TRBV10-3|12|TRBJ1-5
CAIGDSNQPQHF
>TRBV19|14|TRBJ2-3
CASSINRQVDTQYF
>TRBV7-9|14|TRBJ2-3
CASSPGGNTDTQYF
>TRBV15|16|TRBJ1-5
CATSSPGTASNQPQHF
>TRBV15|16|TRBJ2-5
CATSRDRASGVETQYF
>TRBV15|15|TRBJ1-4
CATSRDLSRTGKLFF
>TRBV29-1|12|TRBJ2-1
CSVESGGNEQFF
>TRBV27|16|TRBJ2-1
CASSLVGLASYNEQFF
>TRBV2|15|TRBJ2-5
CASSEVLAGGETQYF
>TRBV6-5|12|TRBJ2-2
CASNNGIGELFF
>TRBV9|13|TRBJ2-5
CASSRGVGETQYF
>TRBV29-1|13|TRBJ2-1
CSAERGGYNEQFF
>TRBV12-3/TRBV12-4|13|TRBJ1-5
CASSQGSNQPQHF
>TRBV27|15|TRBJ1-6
CASSLAGTYNSPLHF
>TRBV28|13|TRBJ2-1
CASSSPARNEQFF
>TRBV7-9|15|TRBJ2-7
CASSPVRTGSYEQYF
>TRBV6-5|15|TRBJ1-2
CASSYDRVPQDGYTF
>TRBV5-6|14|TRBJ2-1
CASSLVGGLNEQFF
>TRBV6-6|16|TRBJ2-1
CASIPTSGGPINEQFF
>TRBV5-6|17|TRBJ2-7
CASLLRSVSGGPYEQYF
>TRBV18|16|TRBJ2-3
CASSPPAGGPGDTQYF
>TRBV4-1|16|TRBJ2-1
CASRSDPGQGWNEQFF
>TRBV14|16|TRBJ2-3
CASSRRLEVLIGTQYF
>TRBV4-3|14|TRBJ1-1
CASSQEGRGTEAFF
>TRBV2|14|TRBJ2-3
CASSLQRGTDTQYF
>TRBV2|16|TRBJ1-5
CASSEFRQGRNQPQHF
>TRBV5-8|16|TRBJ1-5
CASSRAGGSWDQPQHF
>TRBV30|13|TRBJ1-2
CAWSVVGAGGYTF
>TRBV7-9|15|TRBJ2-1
CASSPGGGPYNEQFF
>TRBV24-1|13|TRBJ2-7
CATSDIRGYEQYF
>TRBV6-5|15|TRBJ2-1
CASRPDQRGINEQFF
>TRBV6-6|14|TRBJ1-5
CASSRALSNQPQHF
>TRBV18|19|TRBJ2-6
CASSPGQDRVLSGANVLTF
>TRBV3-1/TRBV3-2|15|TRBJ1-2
CASSQGQGGDYGYTF
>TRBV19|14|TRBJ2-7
CASSKKDRVHEQYF
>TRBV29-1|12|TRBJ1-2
CSAEPGALGYTF
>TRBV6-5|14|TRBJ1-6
CAARAGVEGSPLHF
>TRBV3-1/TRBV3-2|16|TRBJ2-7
CASSLMLGQGFYEQYF
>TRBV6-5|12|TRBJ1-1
CASEGAHTEAFF
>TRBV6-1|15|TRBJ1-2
CASSEFTGGAYGYTF